This TCR beta chain comes out of a study of PD-1 blockade in classical Hodgkin lymphoma. Broader study findings: The study reported lower baseline TCR diversity in newly diagnosed patients than in healthy donors. With respect to the repertoire differences, their causes, possibly disease activity or prior therapy, remain undefined. Patients who responded completely had about the same baseline diversity as newly diagnosed patients.

About this clone: Its target is not known.

Time point indicated: cycle 4 day 1 (C4D1), after five to seven weeks of nivolumab. Exposure to brentuximab vedotin varied, and each patient had relapsed following autologous stem cell transplantation. The method was immunoSEQ multiplex PCR; TCRdb's version includes in-frame clones alone and lacks a portion of them. The table lists some 95,000 clones, about nine tenths of them singletons, with under 3.5% in the top ten. This clonotype originated in a human donor with classical Hodgkin lymphoma. The sequences come from peripheral blood mononuclear cells (PBMCs), collected before the fourth cycle of nivolumab.

CDR3 bases: TGTGCCAGCAGCTTGATAACGGGGGCCCTGCTCTACGAGCAGTACTTC. This sequence encodes CASSLITGALLYEQYF. V and J are TRBV5-4 and TRBJ2-7; D may be TRBD1 or TRBD2 (6 bases each). The CDR3 loop spans 16 amino acids. Germline values: CDR1 SGHNT, CDR2 YYREEE (reference sequence). Trimming cost V 1 base and J 3 bases, with 17 bases left between them. Drawing the rest from reference TRBV5-4 and TRBJ2-7, the complete variable domain is ETGVTQSPTHLIKTRGQQVTLRCSSQSGHNTVSWYQQALGQGPQFIFQYYREEENGRGNFPPRFSGLQFPNYSSELNVNALELDDSALYLCASSLITGALLYEQYFGPGTRLTVT.